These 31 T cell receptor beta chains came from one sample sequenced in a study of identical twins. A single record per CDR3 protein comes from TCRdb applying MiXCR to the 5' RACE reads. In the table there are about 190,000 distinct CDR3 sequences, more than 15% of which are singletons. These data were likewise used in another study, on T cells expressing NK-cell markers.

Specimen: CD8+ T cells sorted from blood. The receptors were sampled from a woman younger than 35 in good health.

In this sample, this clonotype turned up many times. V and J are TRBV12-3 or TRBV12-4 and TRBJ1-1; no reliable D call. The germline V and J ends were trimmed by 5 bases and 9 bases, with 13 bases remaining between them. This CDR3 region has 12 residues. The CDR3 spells CASSQEDGQAFF. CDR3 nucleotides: TGTGCCAGCAGTCAGGAAGACGGTCAAGCTTTCTTT.

In DNA, the CDR3 is TGTGCCAGCAGTCAACTACTCCCAGGCACCGGGGAGCTGTTTTTT. This translates into CASSQLLPGTGELFF. The chain uses TRBV6-1 and TRBJ2-2; no clear D. This CDR3 has 15 amino acids. The germline V gene has CDR1 MNHNS and CDR2 SASEGT. V was pared by 5 bases and J by 4 bases, with 14 bases between.

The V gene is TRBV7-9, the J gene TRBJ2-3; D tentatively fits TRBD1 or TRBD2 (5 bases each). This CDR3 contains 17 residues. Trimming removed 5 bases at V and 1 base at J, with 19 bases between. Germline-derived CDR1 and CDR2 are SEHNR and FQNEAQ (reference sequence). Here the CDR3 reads CASSPPYGAFRTDTQYF. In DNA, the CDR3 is TGTGCCAGCAGCCCCCCTTACGGGGCTTTCCGCACAGATACGCAGTATTTT.

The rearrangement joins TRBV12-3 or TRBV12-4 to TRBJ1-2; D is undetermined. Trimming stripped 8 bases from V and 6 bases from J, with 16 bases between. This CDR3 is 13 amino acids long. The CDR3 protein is CASGLGPGDGYTF. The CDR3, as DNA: TGTGCCAGCGGCTTAGGGCCGGGAGATGGCTACACCTTC.

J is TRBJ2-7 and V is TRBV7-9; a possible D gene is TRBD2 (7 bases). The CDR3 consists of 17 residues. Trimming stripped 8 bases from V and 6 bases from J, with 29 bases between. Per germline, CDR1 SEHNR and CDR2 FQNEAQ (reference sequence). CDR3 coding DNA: TGTGCCAGCTCCCAGGGCCAGGGGAGGGGAACCTTTGTCGAGCAGTACTTC. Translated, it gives CASSQGQGRGTFVEQYF.

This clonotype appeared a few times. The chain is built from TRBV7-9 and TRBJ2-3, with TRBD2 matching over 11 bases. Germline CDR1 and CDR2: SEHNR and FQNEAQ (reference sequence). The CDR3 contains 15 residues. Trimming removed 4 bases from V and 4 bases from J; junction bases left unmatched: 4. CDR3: CASSSLAGVADTQYF. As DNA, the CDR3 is TGTGCCAGCAGCTCACTAGCGGGAGTCGCAGATACGCAGTATTTT.

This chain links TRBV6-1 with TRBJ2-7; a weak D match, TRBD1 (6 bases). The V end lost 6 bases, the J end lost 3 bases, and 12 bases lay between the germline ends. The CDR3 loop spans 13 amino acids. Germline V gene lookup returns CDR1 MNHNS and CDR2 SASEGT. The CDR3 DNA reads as TGTGCCAGCAGGCGGTGGGGGCTCTACGAGCAGTACTTC. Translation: CASRRWGLYEQYF.

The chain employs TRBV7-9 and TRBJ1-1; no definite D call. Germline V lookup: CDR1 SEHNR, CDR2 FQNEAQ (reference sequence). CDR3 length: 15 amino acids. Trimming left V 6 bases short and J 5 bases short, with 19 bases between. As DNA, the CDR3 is TGTGCCAGCAGACCGCTTGACGGTGAACAGACTGAAGCTTTCTTT. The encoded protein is CASRPLDGEQTEAFF.

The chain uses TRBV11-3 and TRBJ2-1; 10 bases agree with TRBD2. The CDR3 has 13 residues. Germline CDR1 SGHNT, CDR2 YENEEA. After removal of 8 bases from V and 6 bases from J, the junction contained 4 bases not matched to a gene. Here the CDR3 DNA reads TGTGCCAGCGGGGGACTAGCGCTCAATGAGCAGTTCTTC. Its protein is CASGGLALNEQFF.

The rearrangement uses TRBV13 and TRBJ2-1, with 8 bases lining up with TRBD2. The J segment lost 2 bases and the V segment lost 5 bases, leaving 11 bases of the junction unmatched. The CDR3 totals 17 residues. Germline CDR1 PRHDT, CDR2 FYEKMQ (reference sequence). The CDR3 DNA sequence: TGTGCCAGCAGCCCCCTGGGAGATAGCGGGACCTACAATGAGCAGTTCTTC. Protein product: CASSPLGDSGTYNEQFF.

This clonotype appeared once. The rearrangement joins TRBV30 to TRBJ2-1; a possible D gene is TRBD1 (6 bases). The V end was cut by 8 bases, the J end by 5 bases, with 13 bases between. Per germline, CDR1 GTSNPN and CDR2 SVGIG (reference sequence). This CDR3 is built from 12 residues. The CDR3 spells CAGRGAHNEQFF. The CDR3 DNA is TGTGCCGGCAGGGGAGCCCACAATGAGCAGTTCTTC.

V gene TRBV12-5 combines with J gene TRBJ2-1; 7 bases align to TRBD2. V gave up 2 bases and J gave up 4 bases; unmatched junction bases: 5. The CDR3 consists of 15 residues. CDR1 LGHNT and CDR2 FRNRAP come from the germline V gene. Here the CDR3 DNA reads TGTGCTAGTGGTTTGTCCCCGGGAGGTTACAATGAGCAGTTCTTC. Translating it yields CASGLSPGGYNEQFF. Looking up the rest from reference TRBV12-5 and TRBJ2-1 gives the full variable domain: DARVTQTPRHKVTEMGQEVTMRCQPILGHNTVFWYRQTMMQGLELLAYFRNRAPLDDSGMPKDRFSAEMPDATLATLKIQPSEPRDSAVYFCASGLSPGGYNEQFFGPGTRLTVL.

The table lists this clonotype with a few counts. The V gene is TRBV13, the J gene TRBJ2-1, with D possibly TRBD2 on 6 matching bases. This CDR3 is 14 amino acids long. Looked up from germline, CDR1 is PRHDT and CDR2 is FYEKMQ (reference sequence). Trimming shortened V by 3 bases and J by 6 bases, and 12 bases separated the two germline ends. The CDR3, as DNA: TGTGCCAGCAGCTTCACTAGCATTGGCAATGAGCAGTTCTTC. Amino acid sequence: CASSFTSIGNEQFF.

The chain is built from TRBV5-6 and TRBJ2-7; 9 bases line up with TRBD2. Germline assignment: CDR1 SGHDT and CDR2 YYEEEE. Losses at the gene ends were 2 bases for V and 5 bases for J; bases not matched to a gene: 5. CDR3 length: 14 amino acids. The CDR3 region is CASSFGTSPHEQYF. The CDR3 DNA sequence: TGTGCCAGCAGCTTCGGGACTAGCCCCCACGAGCAGTACTTC.

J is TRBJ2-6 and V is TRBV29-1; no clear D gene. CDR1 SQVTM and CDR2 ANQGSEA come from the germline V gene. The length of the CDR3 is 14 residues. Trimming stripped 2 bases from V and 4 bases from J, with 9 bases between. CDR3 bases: TGCAGCGTTGAAAGTATGATGGGGGCCAACGTCCTGACTTTC. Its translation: CSVESMMGANVLTF. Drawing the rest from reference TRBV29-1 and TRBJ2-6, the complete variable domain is SAVISQKPSRDICQRGTSLTIQCQVDSQVTMMFWYRQQPGQSLTLIATANQGSEATYESGFVIDKFPISRPNLTFSTLTVSNMSPEDSSIYLCSVESMMGANVLTFGAGSRLTVL.

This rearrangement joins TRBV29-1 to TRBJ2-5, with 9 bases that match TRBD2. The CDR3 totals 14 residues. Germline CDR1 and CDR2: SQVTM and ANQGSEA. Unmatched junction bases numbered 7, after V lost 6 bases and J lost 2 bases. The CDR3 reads CSVPLLAGQETQYF. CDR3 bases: TGCAGCGTACCGTTGCTAGCGGGGCAAGAGACCCAGTACTTC.

The CDR3 DNA is TGTGCCATCAGTGAGCCGGGACTAGCGGGAGGCGAGCAGTACTTC. It encodes CAISEPGLAGGEQYF. The V gene is TRBV10-3, the J gene TRBJ2-7, with 15 nucleotides matching TRBD2. The germline V gene has CDR1 ENHRY and CDR2 SYGVKD. V shed 2 bases and J 6 bases; nucleotides not matched to a gene: 2. This CDR3 has 15 residues.

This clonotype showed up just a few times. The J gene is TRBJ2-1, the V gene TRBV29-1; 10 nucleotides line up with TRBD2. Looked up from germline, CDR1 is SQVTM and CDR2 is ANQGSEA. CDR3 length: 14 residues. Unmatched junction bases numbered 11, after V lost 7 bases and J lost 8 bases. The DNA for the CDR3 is TGCAGCGCAGGCGGAACTAGCGGGAAGTATGAGCAGTTCTTC. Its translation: CSAGGTSGKYEQFF.

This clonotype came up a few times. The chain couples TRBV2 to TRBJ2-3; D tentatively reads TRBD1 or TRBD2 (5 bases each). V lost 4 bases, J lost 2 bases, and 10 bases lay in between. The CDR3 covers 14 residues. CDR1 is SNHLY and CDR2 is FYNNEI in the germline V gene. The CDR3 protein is CASSGDPYTDTQYF. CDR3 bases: TGTGCCAGCAGTGGGGACCCCTACACAGATACGCAGTATTTT.

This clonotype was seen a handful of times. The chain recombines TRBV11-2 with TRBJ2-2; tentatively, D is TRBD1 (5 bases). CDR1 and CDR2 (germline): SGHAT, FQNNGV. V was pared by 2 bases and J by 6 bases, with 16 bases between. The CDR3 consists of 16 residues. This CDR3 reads CASSLIGAKRPGELFF. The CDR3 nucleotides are TGTGCCAGCAGCTTAATAGGGGCCAAAAGGCCCGGGGAGCTGTTTTTT.

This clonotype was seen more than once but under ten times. CDR3 in amino acids: CSAAGQRAFF. CDR3 coding DNA: TGCAGTGCTGCGGGGCAGAGGGCTTTCTTT. The chain joins TRBV20-1 to TRBJ1-1; possibly TRBD1 for D (5 bases). There are 10 residues in the CDR3. The V gene lost 5 bases and the J gene lost 11 bases, with 12 bases spanning the gap. Germline loops: CDR1 DFQATT, CDR2 SNEGSKA (reference sequence).

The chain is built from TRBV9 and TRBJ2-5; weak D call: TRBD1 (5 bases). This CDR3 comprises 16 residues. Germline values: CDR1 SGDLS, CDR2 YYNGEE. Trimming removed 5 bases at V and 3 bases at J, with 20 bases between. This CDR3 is CASSAPQNVTEETQYF. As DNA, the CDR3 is TGTGCCAGCAGTGCCCCACAGAATGTGACAGAAGAGACCCAGTACTTC.

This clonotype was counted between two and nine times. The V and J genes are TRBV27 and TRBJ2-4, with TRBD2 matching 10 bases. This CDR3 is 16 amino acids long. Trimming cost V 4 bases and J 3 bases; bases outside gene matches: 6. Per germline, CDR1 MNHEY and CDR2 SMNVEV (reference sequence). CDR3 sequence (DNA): TGTGCCAGCAGTTCCCTAGCGGGAGACGGCAAAAACATTCAGTACTTC. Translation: CASSSLAGDGKNIQYF.

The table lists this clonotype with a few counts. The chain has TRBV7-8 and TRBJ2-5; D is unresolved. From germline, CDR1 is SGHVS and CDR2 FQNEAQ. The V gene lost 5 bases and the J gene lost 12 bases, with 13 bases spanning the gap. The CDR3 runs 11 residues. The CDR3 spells CASSRLDLKYF. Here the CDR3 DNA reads TGTGCCAGCAGCCGCTTAGATTTGAAGTACTTC. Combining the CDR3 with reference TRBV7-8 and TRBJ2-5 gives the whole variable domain GAGVSQSPRYKVAKRGQDVALRCDPISGHVSLFWYQQALGQGPEFLTYFQNEAQLDKSGLPSDRFFAERPEGSVSTLKIQRTQQEDSAVYLCASSRLDLKYFGPGTRLLVL.

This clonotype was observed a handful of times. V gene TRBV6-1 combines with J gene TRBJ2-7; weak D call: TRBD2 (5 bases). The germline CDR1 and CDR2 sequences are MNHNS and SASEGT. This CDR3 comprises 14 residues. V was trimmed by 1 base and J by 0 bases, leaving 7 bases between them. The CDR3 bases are TGTGCCAGCAGTGAAGAAGGAGGCTCCTACGAGCAGTACTTC. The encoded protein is CASSEEGGSYEQYF.

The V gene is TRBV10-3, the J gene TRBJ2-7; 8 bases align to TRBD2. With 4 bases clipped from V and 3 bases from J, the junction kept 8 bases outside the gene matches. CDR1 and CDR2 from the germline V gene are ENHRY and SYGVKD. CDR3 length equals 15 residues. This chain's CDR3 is CAISGAGGADYEQYF. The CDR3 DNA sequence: TGTGCCATCAGTGGGGCCGGGGGGGCGGACTACGAGCAGTACTTC.

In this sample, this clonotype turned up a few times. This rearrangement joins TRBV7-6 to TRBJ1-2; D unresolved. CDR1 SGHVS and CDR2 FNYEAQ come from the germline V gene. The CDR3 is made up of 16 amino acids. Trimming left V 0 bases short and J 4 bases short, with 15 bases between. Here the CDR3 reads CASSLAAGRGIYGYTF. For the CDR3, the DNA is TGTGCCAGCAGCTTAGCGGCAGGCCGCGGCATCTATGGCTACACCTTC.

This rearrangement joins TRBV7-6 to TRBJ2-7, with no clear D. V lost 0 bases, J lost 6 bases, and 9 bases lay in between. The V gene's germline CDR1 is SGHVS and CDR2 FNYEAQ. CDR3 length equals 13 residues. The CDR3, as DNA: TGTGCCAGCAGCTTAGCTATGGGCGGCGAGCAGTACTTC. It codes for CASSLAMGGEQYF.

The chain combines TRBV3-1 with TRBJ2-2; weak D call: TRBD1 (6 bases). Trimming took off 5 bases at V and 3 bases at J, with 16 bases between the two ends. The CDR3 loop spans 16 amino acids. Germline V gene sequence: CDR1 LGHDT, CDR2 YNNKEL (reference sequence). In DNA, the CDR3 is TGTGCCAGCAGCGCACCCCCAGGGGTCGACACCGGGGAGCTGTTTTTT. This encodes CASSAPPGVDTGELFF.

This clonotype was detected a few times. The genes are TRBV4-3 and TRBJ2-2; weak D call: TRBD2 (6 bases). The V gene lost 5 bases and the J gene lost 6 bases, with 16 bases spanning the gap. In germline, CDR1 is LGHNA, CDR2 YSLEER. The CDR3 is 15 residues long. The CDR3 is CASSARPGAAGELFF. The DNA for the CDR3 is TGCGCCAGCAGCGCGCGTCCGGGAGCCGCCGGGGAGCTGTTTTTT.

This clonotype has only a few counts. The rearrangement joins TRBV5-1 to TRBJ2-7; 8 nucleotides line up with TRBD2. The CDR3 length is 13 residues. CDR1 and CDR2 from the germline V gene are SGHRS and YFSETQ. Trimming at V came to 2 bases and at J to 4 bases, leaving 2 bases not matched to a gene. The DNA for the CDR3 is TGCGCCAGCAGCTTTACTAGCGGATACGAGCAGTACTTC. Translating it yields CASSFTSGYEQYF.